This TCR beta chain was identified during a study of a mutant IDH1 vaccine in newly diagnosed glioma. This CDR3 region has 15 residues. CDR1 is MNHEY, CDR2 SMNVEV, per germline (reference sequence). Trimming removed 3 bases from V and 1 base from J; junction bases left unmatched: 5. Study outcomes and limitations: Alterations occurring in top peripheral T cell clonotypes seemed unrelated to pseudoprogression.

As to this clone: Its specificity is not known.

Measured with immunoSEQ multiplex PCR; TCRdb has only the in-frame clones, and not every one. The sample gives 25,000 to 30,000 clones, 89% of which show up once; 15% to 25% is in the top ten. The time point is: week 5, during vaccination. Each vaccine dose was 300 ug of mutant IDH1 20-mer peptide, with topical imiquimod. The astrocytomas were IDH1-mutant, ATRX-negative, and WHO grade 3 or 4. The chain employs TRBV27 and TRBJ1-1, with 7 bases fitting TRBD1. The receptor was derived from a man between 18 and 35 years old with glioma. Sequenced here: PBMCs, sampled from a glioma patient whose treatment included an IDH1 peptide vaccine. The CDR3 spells CASSFRQGANTEAFF. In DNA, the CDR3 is TGTGCCAGCAGTTTTCGACAGGGAGCGAACACTGAAGCTTTCTTT.